These 22 T cell receptor beta chains came from one sample sequenced in a study of vaccination effects on CD4 cells after COVID-19. Within the ViraFEST assay, antigen-specific CD4+ T cells underwent expansion with viral peptide pools prior to sequencing. Subsequent to less than eleven days of culture, CD4+ T cells were isolated. Having tested negative for nucleocapsid antibodies, the vaccine recipients showed no prior SARS-CoV-2 infection. TCRdb keeps only in-frame clones here, not all; method: immunoSEQ multiplex PCR. The data show about 71,000 clones, 65% to 85% seen once. For these receptors, no antigen is known. The sequencing here drew on CD4+ T cells from PBMCs cultured with HCoV-OC43 spike peptides, taken before COVID-19 vaccination. Documented subset: HCoV-OC43 spike overlapping peptide pool stimulation. These receptors all come from a human donor who received a COVID-19 vaccine.

V is TRBV4-1 and J is TRBJ2-5, with TRBD1 matching over 9 bases. V was clipped by 0 bases and J by 7 bases; unmatched bases: 6. The CDR3 totals 15 residues. Germline V gene lookup returns CDR1 MGHRA and CDR2 YSYEKL. CDR3 residues: CASSQESRDRVTQYF. CDR3 in DNA: TGCGCCAGCAGCCAAGAAAGTCGGGACAGGGTGACCCAGTACTTC.

The rearrangement joins TRBV9 to TRBJ1-3; D is uncertain. Germline V lookup: CDR1 SGDLS, CDR2 YYNGEE. The CDR3 is 15 residues long. With 0 bases removed from V and 9 bases from J, the gap between germline ends came to 16 bases. CDR3 sequence reads: CASSVEGPRTPTIYF. DNA of the CDR3: TGTGCCAGCAGCGTAGAGGGCCCCAGAACCCCCACCATATATTTT.

This clone has just one count. The chain uses TRBV6-5 and TRBJ2-4; D is unclear. The CDR3 runs to 14 residues. V lost 2 bases to trimming and J lost 7 bases, with 12 bases between them. Germline V gene data show CDR1 as MNHEY and CDR2 as SVGAGI. CDR3 coding DNA: TGTGCCAGCAGTTACGACACTAATGGCAACATTCAGTACTTC. As protein: CASSYDTNGNIQYF.

The chain uses TRBV2 and TRBJ2-5, with 7 bases fitting TRBD1. CDR1 and CDR2 from the germline V gene are SNHLY and FYNNEI. The CDR3 has 12 amino acids. V was clipped by 7 bases and J by 5 bases; unmatched bases: 4. DNA of the CDR3: TGTGCCAGCAAGGGCAGGGGGGAGACCCAGTACTTC. It codes for CASKGRGETQYF.

The chain joins TRBV9 to TRBJ2-1; TRBD1 aligns across 8 bases. Per germline, CDR1 SGDLS and CDR2 YYNGEE. The J segment lost 5 bases and the V segment lost 4 bases, leaving 5 bases of the junction unmatched. CDR3 size: 14 residues. The CDR3 DNA reads as TGTGCCAGCAGCCCAGGACAGGGAGACAATGAGCAGTTCTTC. Protein sequence: CASSPGQGDNEQFF.

The chain links TRBV5-4 to TRBJ2-7; D ambiguous. This CDR3 has 14 residues. Trimming took off 9 bases at V and 1 base at J, with 17 bases between the two ends. Germline V gives CDR1 SGHNT, CDR2 YYREEE (reference sequence). CDR3 bases: TGTGCCACCAGAATGAAAGGACGGTCCTACGAGCAGTACGTC. This encodes CATRMKGRSYEQYV.

This clone was seen just once. The chain has TRBV5-4 and TRBJ2-3; 8 nucleotides line up with TRBD1. From germline, CDR1 is SGHNT and CDR2 YYREEE (reference sequence). V lost 2 bases to trimming and J lost 1 base; unmatched junction nucleotides: 3. The CDR3 is made up of 15 amino acids. The CDR3 nucleotides are TGTGCCAGCAGCTTTAAGACAGGGGGCACAGATACGCAGTATTTT. Translating gives CASSFKTGGTDTQYF.

This chain connects TRBV5-5 to TRBJ2-1; D may match TRBD1 or TRBD2 (6 bases each). The CDR3 is 15 residues long. CDR1 is SGHKS and CDR2 is YYEKEE in the germline V gene (reference sequence). Between the trimmed V and J ends, which lost 4 bases and 2 bases, there was a span of 13 bases. CDR3 DNA: TGTGCCAGCAGCCCGGGGGCAGGGACCTACAATGAGCAGTTCTTC. This translates into CASSPGAGTYNEQFF. The variable domain in full, completed from reference TRBV5-5 and TRBJ2-1, reads DAGVTQSPTHLIKTRGQQVTLRCSPISGHKSVSWYQQVLGQGPQFIFQYYEKEERGRGNFPDRFSARQFPNYSSELNVNALLLGDSALYLCASSPGAGTYNEQFFGPGTRLTVL.

V usage is TRBV19 and J usage is TRBJ1-2, with D unresolved. The germline gives CDR1 LNHDA, CDR2 SQIVND (reference sequence). The length of the CDR3 is 12 residues. Trimming stripped 7 bases from V and 2 bases from J, with 8 bases between. CDR3 loop: CASKEGNYGYTF. In nucleotides, the CDR3 is TGTGCCAGTAAGGAGGGAAACTATGGCTACACCTTC.

This clone has a handful of counts. This chain links TRBV7-3 with TRBJ1-2, with 8 bases matching TRBD1. The junction had 7 bases not matched to a gene; V was cut back by 1 base and J by 6 bases. Germline V CDR1 and CDR2: SGHTA, FQGTGA. The CDR3 runs to 15 residues. CDR3 residues: CASSLRGQGMDGYTF. CDR3 bases: TGTGCCAGCAGCTTAAGAGGACAGGGAATGGATGGCTACACCTTC.

The rearrangement links TRBV9 to TRBJ2-1, with a possible D match to TRBD2 (5 bases). There are 16 residues in the CDR3. V lost 2 bases to trimming and J lost 6 bases, with 18 bases between them. Germline values: CDR1 SGDLS, CDR2 YYNGEE. This CDR3 reads CASSVLAERSINEQFF. Here the CDR3 DNA reads TGTGCCAGCAGCGTCCTCGCAGAGCGGTCTATCAATGAGCAGTTCTTC.

The chain couples TRBV5-4 to TRBJ2-5; D is tentatively TRBD1 or TRBD2 (6 bases each). Germline values: CDR1 SGHNT, CDR2 YYREEE (reference sequence). V dropped 4 bases and J dropped 5 bases, with 12 bases sitting between them. The CDR3 loop spans 13 amino acids. The CDR3 spells CASSIKGGETQYF. The CDR3 bases are TGTGCCAGCAGCATTAAAGGGGGGGAGACCCAGTACTTC.

This chain uses TRBV18 with TRBJ2-1; 11 bases line up with TRBD2. Germline V lookup: CDR1 KGHSH, CDR2 LQKENI. This CDR3 comprises 15 residues. J was trimmed by 7 bases and V by 4 bases; bases with no gene match: 6. CDR3 residues: CASSLQASGGNEQFF. CDR3 DNA sequence: TGTGCCAGCTCACTTCAGGCTAGCGGGGGGAATGAGCAGTTCTTC.

This chain links TRBV10-1 with TRBJ1-2; TRBD1 matches 7 bases. Germline-derived CDR1 and CDR2 are WNHNN and SYGVQD (reference sequence). There are 13 residues in the CDR3. Unmatched junction bases numbered 8, after V lost 6 bases and J lost 7 bases. The CDR3 DNA follows: TGCGCCAGCAGCGCTGACAGGGTCGGTGGCTACACCTTC. This gives the protein CASSADRVGGYTF.

The CDR3 region is CASSRQGGNQETQYF. The DNA for the CDR3 is TGTGCCAGCAGCCGACAGGGGGGAAACCAAGAGACCCAGTACTTC. This chain links TRBV7-3 with TRBJ2-5, with 9 positions matching TRBD1. Germline V gene data show CDR1 as SGHTA and CDR2 as FQGTGA. The CDR3 has 15 amino acids. J was trimmed by 0 bases and V by 5 bases; bases with no gene match: 4.

This chain uses TRBV5-6 with TRBJ1-4; a possible D gene is TRBD1 (5 bases). Germline CDR1 and CDR2: SGHDT and YYEEEE. The length of the CDR3 is 16 residues. Trimming took off 2 bases at V and 2 bases at J, with 13 bases between the two ends. The CDR3 DNA reads TGTGCCAGCAGCTTCGGGGGAGGGCGTACTAATGAAAAACTGTTTTTT. Residues: CASSFGGGRTNEKLFF. Drawing the rest from reference TRBV5-6 and TRBJ1-4, the complete variable domain is DAGVTQSPTHLIKTRGQQVTLRCSPKSGHDTVSWYQQALGQGPQFIFQYYEEEERQRGNFPDRFSGHQFPNYSSELNVNALLLGDSALYLCASSFGGGRTNEKLFFGSGTQLSVL.

V is TRBV5-1 and J is TRBJ2-3; the D gene is possibly TRBD1 (6 bases). The CDR3 has 14 amino acids. Germline V gene lookup returns CDR1 SGHRS and CDR2 YFSETQ. Trimming removed 0 bases at V and 1 base at J, with 6 bases between. The DNA of the CDR3 is TGCGCCAGCAGCTTGGACAGGGGCACAGATACGCAGTATTTT. Protein sequence: CASSLDRGTDTQYF. The complete variable domain, with remaining parts taken from reference TRBV5-1 and TRBJ2-3, reads KAGVTQTPRYLIKTRGQQVTLSCSPISGHRSVSWYQQTPGQGLQFLFEYFSETQRNKGNFPGRFSGRQFSNSRSEMNVSTLELGDSALYLCASSLDRGTDTQYFGPGTRLTVL.

The chain employs TRBV6-6 and TRBJ1-3; D uncertain. The CDR3 sequence is 16 residues long. In germline, CDR1 is MNHNY, CDR2 SVGAGI (reference sequence). Deletions cut 10 bases from V and 0 bases from J, with 19 bases between. The CDR3 nucleotides are TGTGCCACCATGGCCTCCGCCTTACCCTCTGGAAACACCATATATTTT. Amino acid sequence: CATMASALPSGNTIYF.

The V and J genes are TRBV7-3 and TRBJ2-1, with D possibly being TRBD1 (5 bases). Trimming removed 1 base from V and 9 bases from J, with 16 bases in between. Germline loops: CDR1 SGHTA, CDR2 FQGTGA. The CDR3 has 15 residues. As DNA, the CDR3 is TGTGCCAGCAGCTTAATGGGTACAGGCCCCGGTGAGCAGTTCTTC. This gives the protein CASSLMGTGPGEQFF. Full variable domain (rest looked up from reference TRBV7-3 and TRBJ2-1): GAGVSQTPSNKVTEKGKYVELRCDPISGHTALYWYRQSLGQGPEFLIYFQGTGAADDSGLPNDRFFAVRPEGSVSTLKIQRTERGDSAVYLCASSLMGTGPGEQFFGPGTRLTVL.

The chain has TRBV5-5 and TRBJ2-7, with unresolved D. The CDR3 is made up of 13 amino acids. Between the trimmed V and J ends, which lost 2 bases and 0 bases, there was a span of 6 bases. Germline lookup yields CDR1 SGHKS and CDR2 YYEKEE (reference sequence). The CDR3 DNA reads as TGTGCCAGCAGCTTACAGCTCTCCTACGAGCAGTACGTC. Protein product: CASSLQLSYEQYV.

The chain is built from TRBV30 and TRBJ1-2; a weak D match, TRBD1 (5 bases). Germline assignment: CDR1 GTSNPN and CDR2 SVGIG (reference sequence). V gave up 7 bases and J gave up 10 bases, with 13 bases separating them. This CDR3 contains 10 residues. CDR3 residues: CALDTVDYTF. The CDR3 DNA follows: TGTGCCTTGGACACCGTAGACTACACCTTC.

The V call is TRBV7-2, the J call TRBJ1-4; D is uncertain. V lost 2 bases and J lost 7, with 14 bases in between. The CDR3 is 15 residues long. CDR1 is SGHTA and CDR2 is FQGNSA in the germline V gene. The CDR3 spells CASSLKVGSGEKLFF. The CDR3 DNA reads TGTGCCAGCAGCTTAAAGGTTGGGAGTGGTGAAAAACTGTTTTTT.